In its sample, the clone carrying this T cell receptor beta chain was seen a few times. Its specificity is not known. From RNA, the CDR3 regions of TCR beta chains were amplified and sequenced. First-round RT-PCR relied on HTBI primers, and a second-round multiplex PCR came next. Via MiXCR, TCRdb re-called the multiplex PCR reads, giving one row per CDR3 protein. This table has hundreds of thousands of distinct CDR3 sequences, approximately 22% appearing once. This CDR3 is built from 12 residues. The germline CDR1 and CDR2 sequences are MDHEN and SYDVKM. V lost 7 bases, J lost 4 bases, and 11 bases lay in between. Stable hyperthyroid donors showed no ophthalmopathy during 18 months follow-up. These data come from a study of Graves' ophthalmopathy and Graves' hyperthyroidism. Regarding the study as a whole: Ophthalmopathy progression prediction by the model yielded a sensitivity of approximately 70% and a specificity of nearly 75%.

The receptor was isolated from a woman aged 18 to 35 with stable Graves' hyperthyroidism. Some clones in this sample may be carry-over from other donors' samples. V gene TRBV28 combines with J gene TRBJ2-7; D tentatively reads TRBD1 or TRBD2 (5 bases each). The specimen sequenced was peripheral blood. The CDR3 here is CASTGEGYEQYF. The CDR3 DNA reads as TGTGCCAGCACCGGCGAGGGGTACGAGCAGTACTTC. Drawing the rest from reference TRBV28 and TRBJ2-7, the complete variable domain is DVKVTQSSRYLVKRTGEKVFLECVQDMDHENMFWYRQDPGLGLRLIYFSYDVKMKEKGDIPEGYSVSREKKERFSLILESASTNQTSMYLCASTGEGYEQYFGPGTRLTVT.